This T cell receptor beta chain came from a study of molecular identifiers for immune sequencing clone quantification. CDR3 length: 14 residues. CDR1 is LNHDA, CDR2 SQIVND, per germline (reference sequence). V lost 3 bases, J lost 1 base, and 8 bases lay in between. Generation of bulk TCR libraries relied on previously described methods and listed TCR primers. MiXCR was run by TCRdb on the PCR reads, yielding one entry per CDR3 protein. The data show approximately 670,000 distinct CDR3 sequences, 15% to 20% seen once. In its sample, this clonotype was seen many times. V and J are TRBV19 and TRBJ2-3; D not resolved. This TCR derives from a human donor in good health. Some libraries in this study had Jurkat cell RNA spiked in. The sample comprised naive CD8+ T cells from blood, with Jurkat cell RNA spiked in. The subset is: FACS-sorted CD8+CD4-CCR7+CD45RA+ naive T cells. CDR3 region: CASSINTGTDTQYF. As DNA, the CDR3 is TGTGCCAGTAGTATTAACACCGGCACAGATACGCAGTATTTT. Variable domain in full (rest from reference TRBV19 and TRBJ2-3): DGGITQSPKYLFRKEGQNVTLSCEQNLNHDAMYWYRQDPGQGLRLIYYSQIVNDFQKGDIAEGYSVSREKKESFPLTVTSAQKNPTAFYLCASSINTGTDTQYFGPGTRLTVL.